This TCR beta chain was sequenced in a study of monozygotic twins with inflammatory bowel disease. With the 5' RACE reads reprocessed, TCRdb shows one record per CDR3 protein and no DNA. The sample's table shows under 200,000 distinct CDR3 sequences. The CDR3 length is 15 residues. CDR1 and CDR2 from the germline V gene are SGHTA and FQGNSA. Material for sequencing was blood. The gene calls are TRBV7-2 and TRBJ2-3; TCRdb calls TRBD2, which cannot be checked without DNA. The sequence was collected from a human donor with ulcerative colitis or Crohn's disease, or a healthy co-twin of an affected twin (not recorded which). The CDR3 region is CASRKAGGPTDTQYF.